The clone carrying this T cell receptor beta chain was observed a few times. Antigen unknown. MiXCR, run by TCRdb on the reads, gives a single entry per CDR3 protein. Of about 400,000 distinct CDR3 sequences listed, around a sixth were seen once; the top ten hold 8.7%. The sample originates from a study of T cell repertoires in cytomegalovirus infection. Notes on the study in general: The cumulative frequency of public TCR beta families distinguished individuals who carried CMV together with the relevant HLA. The ex vivo response showed dominance by HLA-C-restricted CMV-specific TCR beta clonotypes.

The V end lost 5 bases, the J end lost 7 bases, and 11 bases lay between the germline ends. The CDR3 loop spans 12 amino acids. Germline CDR1 and CDR2: SGHAT and FQDESV (reference sequence). This TCR derives from a human donor in good health (CMV status not recorded). Some clones in this sample may be carry-over from other donors' samples. Sequenced sample: PBMCs. The V gene is TRBV11-1, the J gene TRBJ1-1, with unresolved D. CDR3 nucleotides: TGTGCCAGCAGCCCCGGGTGGGGTGAAGCTTTCTTT. This gives the protein CASSPGWGEAFF.